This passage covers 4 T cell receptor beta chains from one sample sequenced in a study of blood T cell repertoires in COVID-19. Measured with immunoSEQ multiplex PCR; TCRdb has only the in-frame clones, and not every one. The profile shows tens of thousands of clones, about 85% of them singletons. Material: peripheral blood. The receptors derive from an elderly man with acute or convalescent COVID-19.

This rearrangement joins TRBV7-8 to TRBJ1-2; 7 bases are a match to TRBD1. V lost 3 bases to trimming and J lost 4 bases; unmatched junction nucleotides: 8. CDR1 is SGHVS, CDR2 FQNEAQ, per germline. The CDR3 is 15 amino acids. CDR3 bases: TGTGCCAGCAGCTTTACAGGGGAGGTTGGCTATGGCTACACCTTC. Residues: CASSFTGEVGYGYTF.

This CDR3 is CSYAGQGDYEQYF. In nucleotides, the CDR3 is TGCAGCTACGCCGGACAGGGGGACTACGAGCAGTACTTC. J is TRBJ2-7 and V is TRBV29-1, with 10 positions matching TRBD1. The ends lost 8 bases at V and 3 bases at J; junction bases unmatched: 7. CDR3 length equals 13 residues. Looked up from germline, CDR1 is SQVTM and CDR2 is ANQGSEA.

The CDR3 is CAISEVAETQYF. The DNA of the CDR3 is TGTGCCATCAGTGAGGTAGCGGAGACCCAGTACTTC. J is TRBJ2-5 and V is TRBV10-3, with TRBD2 as a possible D gene (5 bases). Between the trimmed V and J ends, which lost 2 bases and 5 bases, there was a span of 6 bases. Germline V gene data show CDR1 as ENHRY and CDR2 as SYGVKD. The CDR3 is 12 residues long.

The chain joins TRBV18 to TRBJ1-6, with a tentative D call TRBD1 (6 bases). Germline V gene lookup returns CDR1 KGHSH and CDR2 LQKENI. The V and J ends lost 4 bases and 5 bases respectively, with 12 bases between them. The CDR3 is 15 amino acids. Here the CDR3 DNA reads TGTGCCAGCTCACAAGGACAGATAGATAATTCACCCCTCCACTTT. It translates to CASSQGQIDNSPLHF.